Listed here are 11 T cell receptor beta chains from one sample, sequenced in a study of control samples from healthy donors and cancer patients. Produced via immunoSEQ multiplex PCR; TCRdb's table is partial and in-frame only. The sample consists of about 150,000 clones, roughly 94% of them appearing once. Sequencing was carried out using blood. These TCRs come from a man aged 35-49 years in good health.

J is TRBJ1-2 and V is TRBV14, with D hard to call. The V and J ends lost 4 bases and 8 bases respectively, with 11 bases between them. The CDR3 is 12 residues long. The germline V gene has CDR1 SGHDN and CDR2 FVKESK. This CDR3 reads CASSLHLGGYTF. The CDR3 DNA reads as TGTGCCAGCAGCCTTCACTTGGGAGGCTACACCTTC.

The genes are TRBV19 and TRBJ1-5; 10 nucleotides agree with TRBD1. Germline CDR1 and CDR2: LNHDA and SQIVND (reference sequence). Trimming cost V 5 bases and J 4 bases; bases outside gene matches: 11. The CDR3 spans 17 residues. The CDR3 reads CASSAPRQGAGNQPQHF. For the CDR3, the DNA is TGTGCCAGTAGTGCCCCCCGACAGGGGGCCGGTAATCAGCCCCAGCATTTT.

The chain carries TRBV10-3 and TRBJ2-1, with D hard to call. The CDR3 runs to 13 residues. Trimming left V 2 bases short and J 4 bases short, with 6 bases between. CDR1 ENHRY and CDR2 SYGVKD come from the germline V gene. CDR3 nucleotide sequence: TGTGCCATCAGTGAGGGTCGATACAATGAGCAGTTCTTC. Translation gives CAISEGRYNEQFF.

The chain recombines TRBV6-6 with TRBJ2-1; TRBD1 aligns across 9 bases. Germline CDR1 and CDR2: MNHNY and SVGAGI (reference sequence). The V gene end was trimmed by 6 bases and the J gene end by 6 bases; junction bases not matched to a gene: 12. The CDR3 is 16 residues long. The CDR3 reads CASRPRDRVRTNEQFF. The CDR3 DNA is TGTGCCAGCAGGCCCCGGGACAGGGTAAGAACCAATGAGCAGTTCTTC.

V and J are TRBV2 and TRBJ1-2; no definite D call. Germline lookup yields CDR1 SNHLY and CDR2 FYNNEI. The CDR3 sequence is 14 residues long. With 8 bases removed from V and 5 bases from J, the gap between germline ends came to 18 bases. The CDR3 DNA reads TGTGCCAGCGGTTCCGGGTCCTACTCATATGGCTACACCTTC. Translation: CASGSGSYSYGYTF.

In DNA, the CDR3 is TGTGCCAGCAGCCTTGGGACCGGGGGCGGTCAGCCCCAGCATTTT. It translates to CASSLGTGGGQPQHF. The J gene is TRBJ1-5, the V gene TRBV6-5; tentatively, D is TRBD1 (6 bases). This CDR3 spans 15 amino acids. CDR1 is MNHEY, CDR2 SVGAGI, per germline. The V end was cut by 6 bases, the J end by 6 bases, with 18 bases between.

The genes are TRBV9 and TRBJ1-2; D ambiguous. The CDR3 totals 13 residues. Trimming took off 4 bases at V and 7 bases at J, with 14 bases between the two ends. Germline CDR1 reads SGDLS; CDR2 reads YYNGEE. The CDR3 spells CASSPRGGSGYTF. CDR3 in DNA: TGTGCCAGCAGCCCCCGTGGAGGTTCTGGCTACACCTTC.

The chain has TRBV5-4 and TRBJ1-2; no reliable D call. The CDR3 length is 13 residues. The germline gives CDR1 SGHNT, CDR2 YYREEE (reference sequence). V was cut by 0 bases and J by 4 bases, with 7 bases left in between. This CDR3 is CASSLESGYGYTF. Written as DNA, the CDR3 is TGTGCCAGCAGCTTGGAGTCAGGCTATGGCTACACCTTC.

The CDR3 DNA reads TGTGCCAGCAGCCAAGAGTCCTACAGCAGTCGGGAAGCTTTCTTT. This translates into CASSQESYSSREAFF. The gene calls are TRBV14 and TRBJ1-1; D uncertain. This CDR3 is built from 15 residues. Germline V lookup: CDR1 SGHDN, CDR2 FVKESK. V lost 0 bases and J 8 bases, leaving 16 bases between the germline ends.

This chain connects TRBV14 to TRBJ1-1, with 9 nucleotides matching TRBD1. This CDR3 has 16 amino acids. With 5 bases clipped from V and 10 bases from J, the junction kept 17 bases outside the gene matches. The germline V gene has CDR1 SGHDN and CDR2 FVKESK. The CDR3 is CASSGIDRGVSRGAFF. In DNA form, the CDR3 reads TGTGCCAGCAGCGGAATTGACAGGGGGGTTTCTCGGGGAGCTTTCTTT.

The V and J genes are TRBV21-1 and TRBJ1-1; TRBD1, the table's D call, was not compared with the DNA. TRBV21-1 is recorded as a pseudogene. CDR3 length: 14 amino acids. The CDR3 reads CASSNGQSDTEAFF. DNA of the CDR3: TGTGCCAGCAGCAATGGACAGAGCGACACTGAAGCTTTCTTT.